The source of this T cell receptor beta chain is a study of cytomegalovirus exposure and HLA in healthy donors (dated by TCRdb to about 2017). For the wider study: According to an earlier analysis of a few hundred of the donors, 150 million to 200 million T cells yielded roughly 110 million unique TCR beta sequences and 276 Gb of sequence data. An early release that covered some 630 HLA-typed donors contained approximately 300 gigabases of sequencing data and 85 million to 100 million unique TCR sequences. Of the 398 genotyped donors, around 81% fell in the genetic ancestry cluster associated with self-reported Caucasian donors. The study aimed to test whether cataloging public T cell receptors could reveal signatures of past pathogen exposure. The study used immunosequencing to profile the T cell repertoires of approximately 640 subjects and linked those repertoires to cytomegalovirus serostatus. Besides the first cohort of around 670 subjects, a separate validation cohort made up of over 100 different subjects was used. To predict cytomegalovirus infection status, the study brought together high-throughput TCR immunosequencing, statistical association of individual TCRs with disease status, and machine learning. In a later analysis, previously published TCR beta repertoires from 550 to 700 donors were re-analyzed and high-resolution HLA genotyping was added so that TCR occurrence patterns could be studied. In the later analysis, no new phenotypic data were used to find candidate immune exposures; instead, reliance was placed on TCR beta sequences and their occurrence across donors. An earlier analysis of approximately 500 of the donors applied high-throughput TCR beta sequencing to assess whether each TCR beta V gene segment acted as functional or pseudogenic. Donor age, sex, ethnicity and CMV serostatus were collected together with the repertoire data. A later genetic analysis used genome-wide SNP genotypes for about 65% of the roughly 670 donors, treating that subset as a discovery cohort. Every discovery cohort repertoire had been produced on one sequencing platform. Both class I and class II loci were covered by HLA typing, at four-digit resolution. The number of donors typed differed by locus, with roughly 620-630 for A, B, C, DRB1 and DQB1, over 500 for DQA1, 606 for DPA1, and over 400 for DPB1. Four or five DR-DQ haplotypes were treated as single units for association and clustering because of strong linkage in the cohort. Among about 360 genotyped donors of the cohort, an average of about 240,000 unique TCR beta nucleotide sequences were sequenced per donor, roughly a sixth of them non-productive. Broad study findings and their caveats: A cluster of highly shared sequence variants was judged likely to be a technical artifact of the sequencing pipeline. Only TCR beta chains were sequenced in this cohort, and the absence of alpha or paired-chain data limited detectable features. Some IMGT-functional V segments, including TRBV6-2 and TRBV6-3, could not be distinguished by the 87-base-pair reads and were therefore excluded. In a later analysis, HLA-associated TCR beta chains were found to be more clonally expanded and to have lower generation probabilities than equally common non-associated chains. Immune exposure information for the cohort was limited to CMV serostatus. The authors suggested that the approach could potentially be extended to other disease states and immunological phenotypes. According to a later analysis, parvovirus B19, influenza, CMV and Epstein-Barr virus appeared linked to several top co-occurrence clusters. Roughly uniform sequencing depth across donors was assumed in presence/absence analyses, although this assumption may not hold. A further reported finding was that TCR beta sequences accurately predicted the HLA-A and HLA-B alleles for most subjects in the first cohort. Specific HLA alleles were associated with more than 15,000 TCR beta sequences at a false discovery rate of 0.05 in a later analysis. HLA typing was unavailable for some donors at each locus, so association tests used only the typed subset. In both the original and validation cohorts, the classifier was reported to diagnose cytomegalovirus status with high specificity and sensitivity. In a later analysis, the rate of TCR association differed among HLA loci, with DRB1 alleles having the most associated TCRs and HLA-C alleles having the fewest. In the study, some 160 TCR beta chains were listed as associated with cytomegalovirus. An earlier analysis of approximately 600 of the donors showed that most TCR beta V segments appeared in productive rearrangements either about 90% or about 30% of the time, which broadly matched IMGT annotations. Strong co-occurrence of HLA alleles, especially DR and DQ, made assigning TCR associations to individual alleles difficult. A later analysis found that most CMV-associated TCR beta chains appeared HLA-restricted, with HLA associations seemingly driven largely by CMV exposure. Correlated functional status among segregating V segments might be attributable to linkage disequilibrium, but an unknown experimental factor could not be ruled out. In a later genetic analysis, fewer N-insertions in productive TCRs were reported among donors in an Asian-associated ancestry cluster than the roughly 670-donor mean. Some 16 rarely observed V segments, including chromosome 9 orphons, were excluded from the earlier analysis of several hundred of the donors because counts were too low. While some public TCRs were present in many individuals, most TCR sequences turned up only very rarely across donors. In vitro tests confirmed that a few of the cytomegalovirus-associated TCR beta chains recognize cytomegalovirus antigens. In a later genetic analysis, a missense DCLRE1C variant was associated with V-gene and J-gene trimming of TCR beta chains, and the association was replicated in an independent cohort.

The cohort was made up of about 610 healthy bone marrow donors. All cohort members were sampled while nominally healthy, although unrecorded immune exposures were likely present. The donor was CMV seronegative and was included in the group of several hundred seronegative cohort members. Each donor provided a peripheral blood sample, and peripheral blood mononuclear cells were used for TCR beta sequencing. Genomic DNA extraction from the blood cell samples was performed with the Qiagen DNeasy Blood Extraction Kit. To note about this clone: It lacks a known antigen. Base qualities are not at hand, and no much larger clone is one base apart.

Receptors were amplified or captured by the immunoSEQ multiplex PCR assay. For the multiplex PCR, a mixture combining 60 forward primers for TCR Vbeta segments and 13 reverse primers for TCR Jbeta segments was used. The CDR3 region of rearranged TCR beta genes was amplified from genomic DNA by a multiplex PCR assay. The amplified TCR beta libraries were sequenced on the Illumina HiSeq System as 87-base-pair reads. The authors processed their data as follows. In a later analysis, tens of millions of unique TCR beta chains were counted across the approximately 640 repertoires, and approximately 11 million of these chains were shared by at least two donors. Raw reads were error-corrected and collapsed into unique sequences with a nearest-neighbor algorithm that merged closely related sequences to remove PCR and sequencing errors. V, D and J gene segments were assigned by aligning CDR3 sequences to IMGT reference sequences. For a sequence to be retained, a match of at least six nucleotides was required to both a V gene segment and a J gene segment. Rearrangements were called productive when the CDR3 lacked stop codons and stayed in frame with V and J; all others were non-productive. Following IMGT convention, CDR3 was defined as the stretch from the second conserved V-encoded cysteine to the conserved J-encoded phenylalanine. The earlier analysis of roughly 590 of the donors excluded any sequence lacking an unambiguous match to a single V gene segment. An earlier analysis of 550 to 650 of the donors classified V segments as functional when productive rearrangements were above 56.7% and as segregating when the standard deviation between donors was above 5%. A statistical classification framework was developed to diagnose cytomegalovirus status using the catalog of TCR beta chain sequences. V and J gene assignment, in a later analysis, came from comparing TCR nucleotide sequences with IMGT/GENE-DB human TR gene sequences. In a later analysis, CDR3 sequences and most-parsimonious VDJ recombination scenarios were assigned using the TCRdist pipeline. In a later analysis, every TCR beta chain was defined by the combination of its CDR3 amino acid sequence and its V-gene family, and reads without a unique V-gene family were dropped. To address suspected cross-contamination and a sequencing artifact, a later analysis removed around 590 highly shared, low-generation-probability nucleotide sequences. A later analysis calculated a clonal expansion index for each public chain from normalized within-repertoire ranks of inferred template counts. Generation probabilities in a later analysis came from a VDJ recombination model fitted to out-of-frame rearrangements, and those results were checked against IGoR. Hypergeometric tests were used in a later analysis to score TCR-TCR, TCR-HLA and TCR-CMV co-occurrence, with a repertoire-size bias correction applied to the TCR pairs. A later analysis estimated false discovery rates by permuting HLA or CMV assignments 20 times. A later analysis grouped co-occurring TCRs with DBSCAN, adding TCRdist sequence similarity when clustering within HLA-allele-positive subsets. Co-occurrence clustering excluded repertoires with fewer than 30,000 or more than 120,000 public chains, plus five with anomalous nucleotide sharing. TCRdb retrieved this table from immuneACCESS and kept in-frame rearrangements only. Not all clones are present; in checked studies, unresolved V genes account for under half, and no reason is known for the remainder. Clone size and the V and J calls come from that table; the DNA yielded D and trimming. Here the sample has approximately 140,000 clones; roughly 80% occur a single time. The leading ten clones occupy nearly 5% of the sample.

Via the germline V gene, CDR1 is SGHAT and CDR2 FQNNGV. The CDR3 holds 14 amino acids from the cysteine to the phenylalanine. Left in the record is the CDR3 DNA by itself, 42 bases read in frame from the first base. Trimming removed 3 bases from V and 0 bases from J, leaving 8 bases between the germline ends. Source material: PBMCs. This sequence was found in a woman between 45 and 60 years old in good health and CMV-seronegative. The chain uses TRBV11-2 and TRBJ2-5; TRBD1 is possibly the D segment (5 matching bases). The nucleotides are TGTGCCAGCAGCTTGCGACAGAACCAAGAGACCCAGTACTTC. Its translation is CASSLRQNQETQYF.